What follows are 16 T cell receptor beta chains derived from one specimen sequenced in a study of blood T cells in healthy people across ages. Combining a sample-barcoded 5' primer with a J-beta primer mix, a second PCR ran for 7 to 11 cycles. TCRdb analysed the 5' RACE reads with MiXCR anew, one entry per CDR3 protein. In the table there are about 1.1 million distinct CDR3 sequences, around two fifths of which are singletons. The sample consisted of blood. All receptors derive from a man aged 18 to 35 in good health.

This clonotype occurred a few times. The genes are TRBV5-1 and TRBJ1-2; D uncertain. The CDR3 totals 15 residues. The V end lost 4 bases, the J end lost 2 bases, and 15 bases lay between the germline ends. Germline V CDR1 and CDR2: SGHRS, YFSETQ. As DNA, the CDR3 is TGCGCCAGCAGCCCACTATTCACTGAGAACTATGGCTACACCTTC. Its protein is CASSPLFTENYGYTF.

The CDR3 DNA follows: TGCAGCGTTGAAGATAACCCCCTTGAGACTAGCACAGATACGCAGTATTTT. Translation: CSVEDNPLETSTDTQYF. The genes are TRBV29-1 and TRBJ2-3; unclear D gene. The V gene lost 0 bases and the J gene lost 0 bases, with 16 bases spanning the gap. This CDR3 region has 17 residues. Germline lookup yields CDR1 SQVTM and CDR2 ANQGSEA.

The chain carries TRBV2 and TRBJ1-2; possibly TRBD1 for D (6 bases). Trimming removed 8 bases from V and 2 bases from J, with 15 bases in between. The CDR3 totals 14 residues. CDR1 and CDR2 (germline): SNHLY, FYNNEI. CDR3 sequence: CASFDRPRNYGYTF. CDR3 in DNA: TGTGCCAGCTTTGACAGGCCCCGGAACTATGGCTACACCTTC.

DNA of the CDR3: TGTGCCAGCAGTGTCGTAACGTCGGGAGAGACCCAGTACTTC. Protein sequence: CASSVVTSGETQYF. This chain connects TRBV28 to TRBJ2-4; D is unresolved. The J call may be incorrect, as the DNA end agrees better with TRBJ2-5. The CDR3 contains 14 residues. The V gene's germline CDR1 is MDHEN and CDR2 SYDVKM.

The chain employs TRBV5-1 and TRBJ2-1; 11 bases are a match to TRBD2. V dropped 4 bases and J dropped 5; count of bases not matched to a gene: 8. The CDR3 extends over 16 amino acids. Germline assignment: CDR1 SGHRS and CDR2 YFSETQ. The CDR3 bases are TGCGCCAGCAGCGCAACGGGACTAGCGGTAAACAATGAGCAGTTCTTC. This encodes CASSATGLAVNNEQFF. Complete variable domain (other parts from reference TRBV5-1 and TRBJ2-1): KAGVTQTPRYLIKTRGQQVTLSCSPISGHRSVSWYQQTPGQGLQFLFEYFSETQRNKGNFPGRFSGRQFSNSRSEMNVSTLELGDSALYLCASSATGLAVNNEQFFGPGTRLTVL.

The rearrangement uses TRBV20-1 and TRBJ2-3, with D unresolved. The germline CDR1 and CDR2 sequences are DFQATT and SNEGSKA (reference sequence). The V and J ends lost 3 bases and 3 bases respectively, with 13 bases between them. The CDR3 covers 14 residues. The CDR3 DNA reads TGCAGTGCTAGGCCCCCCGGTCGAACAGATACGCAGTATTTT. Translation: CSARPPGRTDTQYF.

On this clonotype itself: At one of its ends the junction is not consistent with the germline gene, which may arise from a read error. The chain couples TRBV12-3 or TRBV12-4 to TRBJ2-5; 11 bases are shared with TRBD2. This CDR3 is 15 amino acids long. The CDR3 spells CTSRLGTSGQETQYF. In nucleotides, the CDR3 is TGTACCAGCAGACTGGGGACTAGCGGACAAGAGACCCAGTACTTC.

The gene calls are TRBV2 and TRBJ2-5; TRBD2 might be the D (6 bases). The DNA end favors TRBJ2-7, so the J call may be wrong. This CDR3 has 15 amino acids. Germline assignment: CDR1 SNHLY and CDR2 FYNNEI. Here the CDR3 DNA reads TGTGCCAGCAGTAAAGTCCGCGGCGGGACTGCCGAGCAGTACTTC. It codes for CASSKVRGGTAEQYF.

The chain is built from TRBV6-2 or TRBV6-3 and TRBJ2-1; D unclear. Looked up from germline, CDR1 is MNHEY and CDR2 is SVGEGT. CDR3 size: 14 residues. With 6 bases removed from V and 7 bases from J, the gap between germline ends came to 16 bases. The chain's CDR3 is CASRQPTLTNEQFF. CDR3 DNA: TGTGCCAGCAGACAGCCGACCCTTACAAATGAGCAGTTCTTC.

Many counts were recorded for this clonotype. J is TRBJ2-5 and V is TRBV4-2, with 7 nucleotides matching TRBD2. Germline lookup yields CDR1 LGHNA and CDR2 YNFKEQ. The CDR3 runs 17 residues. After removal of 0 bases from V and 5 bases from J, the junction contained 12 bases not matched to a gene. The CDR3 DNA follows: TGTGCCAGCAGCCAAGATCCAGGACTAGGAAACAGGGAGACCCAGTACTTC. Encoded protein: CASSQDPGLGNRETQYF.

CDR3 amino acids: CASSYSDGGYNEQFF. The CDR3, as DNA: TGTGCCAGCAGTTACTCGGACGGGGGTTACAATGAGCAGTTCTTC. The chain carries TRBV6-5 and TRBJ2-1; perhaps TRBD2 as D (6 bases). V was clipped by 0 bases and J by 4 bases, with 10 bases between them. The CDR3 runs to 15 residues. CDR1 is MNHEY and CDR2 is SVGAGI in the germline V gene.

This chain connects TRBV3-1 to TRBJ1-2; D is unclear. V lost 0 bases, J lost 5 bases, and 16 bases lay in between. The CDR3 totals 16 residues. Germline V gene lookup returns CDR1 LGHDT and CDR2 YNNKEL (reference sequence). CDR3 nucleotide sequence: TGTGCCAGCAGCCAAGATCGAACCCGGAGGGCTTATGGCTACACCTTC. As protein: CASSQDRTRRAYGYTF.

The rearrangement uses TRBV2 and TRBJ2-3; either TRBD1 or TRBD2 may fit D (6 bases each). This CDR3 spans 18 amino acids. Trimming pared 4 bases from V and 0 bases from J, leaving 20 bases between. In germline, CDR1 is SNHLY, CDR2 FYNNEI. In DNA form, the CDR3 reads TGTGCCAGCAGTGCCCAGGGGAGGAAAGGGGAAAGCACAGATACGCAGTATTTT. Its translation: CASSAQGRKGESTDTQYF.

As to this clonotype: A read error may be the cause here, since a much bigger clone is one base away. This chain connects TRBV10-2 to TRBJ2-1, with a weak D call TRBD2 (6 bases). This CDR3 comprises 13 residues. Deletions cut 11 bases from V and 6 bases from J, with 17 bases between. The germline gives CDR1 WSHSY, CDR2 SAAADI. The DNA for the CDR3 is TGCGCCGCCGGGACTGGCGGGTTCAATGAGCAGTTCTTC. Translated, it gives CAAGTGGFNEQFF.

This clonotype was counted ten times or more. The V gene is TRBV12-3 or TRBV12-4, the J gene TRBJ1-6; D unclear. The CDR3 runs 14 residues. V gave up 5 bases and J gave up 4 bases, with 9 bases separating them. CDR3: CASSPTGYNSPLHF. The CDR3 bases are TGTGCCAGCAGTCCTACGGGGTATAATTCACCCCTCCACTTT.

The V and J genes are TRBV20-1 and TRBJ2-3; D may be TRBD1 or TRBD2 (5 bases each). This CDR3 is 17 amino acids long. Trimming cost V 0 bases and J 5 bases, with 21 bases left between them. Germline CDR1 DFQATT, CDR2 SNEGSKA (reference sequence). Here the CDR3 reads CSARDGRQKWPQDTQYF. CDR3 sequence (DNA): TGCAGTGCTAGAGATGGGAGACAGAAGTGGCCCCAAGATACGCAGTATTTT.